The 30 T cell receptor beta chains listed next were all sequenced from one sample in a study of T-cell reconstitution after alpha-beta-depleted transplantation in children. The authors prepared the TCRbeta library with unique molecular identifiers. TCRdb itself ran the PCR reads through MiXCR, one entry per CDR3 protein. Of about 290,000 distinct CDR3 sequences in the sample, about a tenth were seen once. The sample in question was PBMCs, obtained before TCRalphabeta/CD19-depleted stem cell transplant. These receptors were collected from a boy in the first two years of life with acute myeloid leukemia, due to receive a stem cell transplant.

This clonotype was recorded at least ten times. CDR3 nucleotides: TGTGCCAGCAGCTTAGCCGGGGTTGCCCGGCATGAGCAGTTCTTC. Encoded protein: CASSLAGVARHEQFF. The gene calls are TRBV7-9 and TRBJ2-1; maybe TRBD2 (5 bases). Per the germline V gene, CDR1 is SEHNR and CDR2 is FQNEAQ (reference sequence). With 0 bases removed from V and 8 bases from J, the gap between germline ends came to 14 bases. This CDR3 spans 15 amino acids.

The chain carries TRBV28 and TRBJ1-1, with a weak D call TRBD1 (5 bases). The CDR3 sequence is 16 residues long. Germline V gives CDR1 MDHEN, CDR2 SYDVKM. The V and J ends lost 0 bases and 4 bases respectively, with 15 bases between them. The CDR3 DNA is TGTGCCAGCAGTTTATGGCAGGGATCCATGGGCACTGAAGCTTTCTTT. Protein sequence: CASSLWQGSMGTEAFF.

This clonotype was detected a few times. The J gene is TRBJ2-7, the V gene TRBV7-2, with TRBD2 as a possible D gene (5 bases). The CDR3 extends over 10 amino acids. Germline V gene data show CDR1 as SGHTA and CDR2 as FQGNSA. V was clipped by 5 bases and J by 9 bases, with 8 bases between them. The CDR3 DNA follows: TGTGCCAGCAGCGTGAGGGTGCAGTACTTC. It is translated as CASSVRVQYF.

This clonotype was seen many times. The chain is built from TRBV7-6 and TRBJ2-7; D is tentatively TRBD1 or TRBD2 (6 bases each). There are 14 residues in the CDR3. V was cut by 5 bases and J by 0 bases, with 11 bases left in between. Per the germline V gene, CDR1 is SGHVS and CDR2 is FNYEAQ. The CDR3 region has the DNA TGTGCCAGCAGCGGGCCGGGGGCCTCCTACGAGCAGTACTTC. Protein product: CASSGPGASYEQYF.

The genes are TRBV4-2 and TRBJ2-7; 7 positions match TRBD2. This CDR3 comprises 15 residues. Trimming took 0 bases from V and 3 from J; bases not matched to a gene: 5. Looked up from germline, CDR1 is LGHNA and CDR2 is YNFKEQ. The chain's CDR3 is CASSQEWRGYYEQYF. The CDR3 nucleotides read TGTGCCAGCAGCCAAGAGTGGCGGGGGTACTACGAGCAGTACTTC.

Many counts were recorded for this clonotype. This chain links TRBV5-1 with TRBJ1-2; tentative D call: TRBD1 (6 bases). The CDR3 has 14 amino acids. V lost 0 bases and J 8 bases, leaving 14 bases between the germline ends. Germline values: CDR1 SGHRS, CDR2 YFSETQ. CDR3 coding DNA: TGCGCCAGCAGCTTGGAGGCGGGGGCGGTCGGCTACACCTTC. Its translation: CASSLEAGAVGYTF.

This clonotype has a handful of counts. This chain connects TRBV12-3 or TRBV12-4 to TRBJ2-1; D gene ambiguous. The CDR3 length is 14 residues. Trimming took off 4 bases at V and 5 bases at J, with 12 bases between the two ends. The CDR3 protein is CASSSYPAHNEQFF. In DNA, the CDR3 is TGTGCCAGCAGTTCCTACCCCGCGCACAATGAGCAGTTCTTC.

Judged by abundance, this clonotype is medium-sized. The chain couples TRBV28 to TRBJ2-1, with 7 positions matching TRBD2. Trimming took 9 bases from V and 7 from J; bases not matched to a gene: 3. The CDR3 contains 11 residues. Germline-derived CDR1 and CDR2 are MDHEN and SYDVKM. The CDR3 coding sequence is TGTGCCAGTACTAGCGCGAATGAGCAGTTCTTC. It specifies CASTSANEQFF.

This clonotype occurred once. A much larger clone lies a single base off, so this may be a read error. The chain couples TRBV7-9 to TRBJ2-7, with 7 bases identical to TRBD1. The CDR3 consists of 16 residues. Germline V lookup: CDR1 SEHNR, CDR2 FQNEAQ (reference sequence). This chain's CDR3 is CASSLGQGRFLYDQYF. In DNA form, the CDR3 reads TGTGCCAGCAGCTTAGGACAGGGAAGGTTTCTTTACGACCAGTACTTC.

This clonotype was recorded at least ten times. The CDR3 sequence: CAISPGLAGNEQFF. In nucleotides, the CDR3 is TGTGCCATCAGCCCCGGACTAGCGGGGAATGAGCAGTTCTTC. The J gene is TRBJ2-1, the V gene TRBV10-3; 12 positions match TRBD2. CDR1 and CDR2 from the germline V gene are ENHRY and SYGVKD. After removal of 6 bases from V and 7 bases from J, the junction contained 4 bases not matched to a gene. The CDR3 consists of 14 residues.

This clonotype has only a few counts. The V and J genes are TRBV11-1 and TRBJ2-1, with D possibly being TRBD1 (5 bases). Germline-derived CDR1 and CDR2 are SGHAT and FQDESV (reference sequence). CDR3 length: 19 residues. V was pared by 5 bases and J by 0 bases, with 23 bases between. The chain's CDR3 is CASSPLGVPAGLSYNEQFF. CDR3 DNA: TGTGCCAGCAGCCCCCTCGGAGTCCCAGCAGGGCTCTCCTACAATGAGCAGTTCTTC.

Many counts were recorded for this clonotype. This rearrangement joins TRBV7-6 to TRBJ2-5; the match to TRBD2 covers 8 bases. The CDR3 totals 14 residues. Germline V CDR1 and CDR2: SGHVS, FNYEAQ. Unmatched junction bases numbered 7, after V lost 5 bases and J lost 5 bases. CDR3 sequence (DNA): TGTGCCAGCAGCAAACGAGCGGGGGAGGAGACCCAGTACTTC. Protein sequence: CASSKRAGEETQYF.

Many counts were recorded for this clonotype. The V gene is TRBV14, the J gene TRBJ2-3; TRBD2 might be the D (6 bases). Germline assignment: CDR1 SGHDN and CDR2 FVKESK. The CDR3 has 15 residues. V shed 3 bases and J shed 1 base, with 11 bases lying between them. DNA for the CDR3: TGTGCCAGCAGCCAGACGGGAGTCGGCACAGATACGCAGTATTTT. Protein sequence: CASSQTGVGTDTQYF.

This clonotype was picked up many times. The V and J genes are TRBV29-1 and TRBJ1-2, with 7 nucleotides matching TRBD1. The length of the CDR3 is 15 residues. From germline, CDR1 is SQVTM and CDR2 ANQGSEA. V was clipped by 3 bases and J by 5 bases; unmatched bases: 12. The CDR3: CSVDRGQPKGYGYTF. CDR3 DNA: TGCAGCGTTGATAGGGGACAGCCCAAGGGGTATGGCTACACCTTC.

This clonotype was observed at least ten times. This CDR3 reads CASSAEGNTEAFF. The CDR3 DNA reads TGCGCCAGCAGCGCTGAGGGGAACACTGAAGCTTTCTTT. V gene TRBV5-1 combines with J gene TRBJ1-1; D is unclear. Looked up from germline, CDR1 is SGHRS and CDR2 is YFSETQ. The CDR3 runs to 13 residues. V was clipped by 4 bases and J by 1 base, with 8 bases between them.

Comment on this clonotype: A clone one base away is much larger, so this may be a read error. The chain couples TRBV6-5 to TRBJ2-2, with TRBD1 matching over 10 bases. There are 18 residues in the CDR3. After removal of 6 bases from V and 3 bases from J, the junction contained 13 bases not matched to a gene. Germline assignment: CDR1 MNHEY and CDR2 SVGAGI. The CDR3 spells CASRLRTGQGSYTGELFF. Written as DNA, the CDR3 is TGTGCCAGCAGGTTACGTACGGGACAGGGGTCCTACACCGGGGAGCTGTTTTTT.

The V and J genes are TRBV12-3 or TRBV12-4 and TRBJ2-1; D is tentatively TRBD1 or TRBD2 (6 bases each). V was clipped by 7 bases and J by 7 bases, with 14 bases between them. The CDR3 length is 13 residues. Here the CDR3 reads CASTIQGLNEQFF. In DNA, the CDR3 is TGTGCCAGCACCATACAGGGACTTAATGAGCAGTTCTTC.

This clonotype was observed many times. The chain has TRBV7-2 and TRBJ2-3; the D gene could be TRBD1 or TRBD2 (6 bases each). V was clipped by 1 base and J by 2 bases, with 10 bases between them. CDR3 size: 15 residues. The V gene's germline CDR1 is SGHTA and CDR2 FQGNSA. The CDR3 DNA follows: TGTGCCAGCAGCTTAGAAAGGGGGGCCACAGATACGCAGTATTTT. The encoded protein is CASSLERGATDTQYF.

Many counts were recorded for this clonotype. The chain has TRBV6-5 and TRBJ2-3; 9 bases agree with TRBD1. The CDR3 contains 18 residues. Germline V gene lookup returns CDR1 MNHEY and CDR2 SVGAGI. With V trimmed by 6 bases and J by 3 bases, 16 bases remained unmatched. In DNA, the CDR3 is TGTGCCAGCAGAATCAAAGGGGCGCGGGACAGGGTTACAGATACGCAGTATTTT. Its translation: CASRIKGARDRVTDTQYF.

This clonotype was counted ten times or more. The genes are TRBV27 and TRBJ2-3; D might be TRBD1 or TRBD2, each matching 6 bases. Between the trimmed V and J ends, which lost 4 bases and 4 bases, there was a span of 9 bases. CDR1 MNHEY and CDR2 SMNVEV come from the germline V gene (reference sequence). The CDR3 runs 13 residues. CDR3 residues: CASSYGGSDTQYF. The CDR3, as DNA: TGTGCCAGCAGTTACGGGGGCTCAGATACGCAGTATTTT.

This clonotype was counted at least ten times. CDR3 amino acids: CASSLKGTGGAGANVLTF. The CDR3 DNA is TGTGCCAGCAGCTTAAAGGGGACAGGGGGTGCTGGGGCCAACGTCCTGACTTTC. The chain has TRBV7-3 and TRBJ2-6, with 11 bases matching TRBD1. The CDR3 is 18 amino acids. Germline CDR1 reads SGHTA; CDR2 reads FQGTGA. After removal of 1 base from V and 2 bases from J, the junction contained 4 bases not matched to a gene.

The table lists this clonotype with many counts. The V and J genes are TRBV9 and TRBJ2-3; the D gene is possibly TRBD2 (5 bases). CDR3 length equals 15 residues. The germline V and J ends were trimmed by 0 bases and 1 base, with 9 bases remaining between them. The germline V gene encodes CDR1 SGDLS and CDR2 YYNGEE. DNA for the CDR3: TGTGCCAGCAGCGTAGGAGGGATTGGCACAGATACGCAGTATTTT. It is translated as CASSVGGIGTDTQYF.

This clonotype was detected a few times. The chain joins TRBV18 to TRBJ2-7, with D possibly TRBD1 on 7 matching bases. Germline loops: CDR1 KGHSH, CDR2 LQKENI. This CDR3 region has 14 residues. The V gene lost 3 bases and the J gene lost 4 bases, with 13 bases spanning the gap. CDR3 region: CASSPRQGGYEQYF. The CDR3 DNA sequence: TGTGCCAGCTCACCTCGTCAGGGGGGATACGAGCAGTACTTC.

The gene calls are TRBV3-1 and TRBJ1-1, with a possible D match to TRBD1 (5 bases). CDR1 is LGHDT and CDR2 is YNNKEL in the germline V gene (reference sequence). Trimming took off 11 bases at V and 8 bases at J, with 24 bases between the two ends. The CDR3 has 14 residues. CDR3: CACTQDWRGGEAFF. As DNA, the CDR3 is TGTGCCTGCACCCAAGATTGGAGGGGCGGGGAAGCTTTCTTT.

About this clonotype itself: A much bigger clone sits one base away, suggesting this may be a read error. This likely comes from a read error, as the CDR3 has no conserved phenylalanine or tryptophan at its end. V gene TRBV11-2 combines with J gene TRBJ2-7, with 10 bases aligning to TRBD2. The junction had 5 bases not matched to a gene; V was cut back by 2 bases and J by 4 bases. The CDR3 length is 15 residues. The germline V gene has CDR1 SGHAT and CDR2 FQNNGV. Here the CDR3 DNA reads TGTGCCAGCAGCTTAACTAGCGGGACGTCGTACGAGCAGTACCTC. Translating it yields CASSLTSGTSYEQYL.

This clonotype has at least ten counts. Mismatch with germline at one junction end may stem from a read error. This sequence joins TRBV25-1 and TRBJ2-5; 9 positions match TRBD1. Germline V gene data show CDR1 as MGHDK and CDR2 as SYGVNS. The CDR3 consists of 16 residues. CDR3 protein: CASSESDRGAQETQYF. Written as DNA, the CDR3 is TGTGCCAGCAGCGAATCCGACAGGGGGGCCCAAGAGACCCAGTACTTC.

This clonotype was counted at least ten times. The chain has TRBV7-9 and TRBJ1-1, with D perhaps matching TRBD1 (6 bases). V lost 0 bases, J lost 4 bases, and 9 bases lay in between. CDR3 length: 14 residues. Germline CDR1 and CDR2: SEHNR and FQNEAQ (reference sequence). CDR3 sequence (DNA): TGTGCCAGCAGCTTAGCGCAGGGGCGCACTGAAGCTTTCTTT. Translated, it gives CASSLAQGRTEAFF.

On this clonotype itself: This clone may be a read error of a much larger clone one base away. The chain has TRBV29-1 and TRBJ2-5; no firm D call. This CDR3 is 14 amino acids long. V was clipped by 4 bases and J by 5 bases, with 17 bases between them. Germline CDR1 SQVTM, CDR2 ANQGSEA. CDR3 region: CSVAAPTWVETQYF. CDR3 bases: TGCAGCGTTGCGGCACCAACATGGGTTGAGACCCAGTACTTC.

The chain links TRBV30 to TRBJ2-7; 9 nucleotides line up with TRBD1. The length of the CDR3 is 14 residues. Germline CDR1 reads GTSNPN; CDR2 reads SVGIG (reference sequence). V lost 2 bases to trimming and J lost 5 bases; unmatched junction nucleotides: 7. The DNA for the CDR3 is TGTGCCTGGAGTAAGGGACAGGGAGGGGACGAGCAGTACTTC. This encodes CAWSKGQGGDEQYF. The whole variable domain, remainder taken from reference TRBV30 and TRBJ2-7, is SQTIHQWPATLVQPVGSPLSLECTVEGTSNPNLYWYRQAAGRGLQLLFYSVGIGQISSEVPQNLSASRPQDRQFILSSKKLLLSDSGFYLCAWSKGQGGDEQYFGPGTRLTVT.

This clonotype has ten or more counts. The V and J genes are TRBV20-1 and TRBJ1-5; D may be TRBD1 (5 bases). The germline CDR1 and CDR2 sequences are DFQATT and SNEGSKA (reference sequence). The CDR3 has 13 residues. V dropped 2 bases and J dropped 2 bases, with 7 bases sitting between them. Written as DNA, the CDR3 is TGCAGTGCTAGACGCAGGGGCAATCAGCCCCAGCATTTT. Encoded protein: CSARRRGNQPQHF.